This is a list of T cell receptor beta chains from one sample in a study of T-cell reconstitution after alpha-beta-depleted transplantation in children. Each CDR3 protein is one row after TCRdb ran MiXCR on the PCR reads. In the table there are about 290,000 distinct CDR3 sequences, just over 7.5% of which are singletons. The specimen was peripheral blood, collected 360 days after TCRalphabeta/CD19-depleted stem cell transplant. These receptors were collected from a female patient aged 2 to 10 who had a stem cell transplant for Fanconi anemia, so the T cells may come from the graft donor. The CDR3 runs from the conserved cysteine through the conserved F or W. D genes are given only for firm matches.

>NA|TRBV6-5
CASSYFRGEQFF
>NA|TRBV7-9
CASSLALVSGELFF
>NA|TRBV5-1
CASSLVRGQGNEQFF
>NA|TRBV14
CASSQVQSGTTYEQYF
>NA|TRBV28
CASSSIRGSYTF
>NA|TRBV6-1
CASSEAGLRAFF
>NA|TRBV6-5
CASTPQMGGSRNSPLHF
>NA|TRBV7-9
CASSLEENYGYTF
>TRBD2|TRBV5-1
CASSLTGGTETQYF
>NA|TRBV11-2
CASSLESIQGSEAFF
>NA|TRBV5-4
CASSGRRVEETQYF
>NA|TRBV18
CASSPLDSNPGNTIYF
>NA|TRBV4-2
CASSQDPPGTGSPLHF
>TRBD1|TRBV5-1
CASSLLDRAYEQYF
>TRBD2|TRBV14
CASTQGSLAGGIADTQYF
>TRBD1|TRBV12-3/TRBV12-4
CASSWGQGDTQYF
>NA|TRBV20-1
CSARDPLDSDSSTDTQYF
>NA|TRBV5-1
CASSLAALSYNEQFF
>NA|TRBV7-2
CASSLETGHNEQFF
>NA|TRBV6-6
CASSYFGETQYF
>NA|TRBV7-8
CASSLESLYSSANEQFF
>NA|TRBV2
CASSEVRGGTGELFF
>NA|TRBV4-1
CASSQDGQALGNQPQHF